Reported below is one TCR beta chain. Its antigen is unidentified. Naive CD8 cells, CD45RO-negative and positively selected for CCR7, excluded terminally differentiated effector memory CD45RA+ cells. Assay used: immunoSEQ multiplex PCR; TCRdb lists only in-frame clones, some missing. Of 660,000 or so clones listed, 95% to 97% are singletons. The source of the sample is a study of shared clonotypes between healthy human individuals. Study summary: Each donor contributed plates that comprised three CD4 naive, three CD4 memory, two CD8 naive and one CD8 memory.

Trimming cost V 4 bases and J 1 base, with 13 bases left between them. Germline CDR1 and CDR2: MGHRA and YSYEKL. This CDR3 is 15 amino acids long. Study-level findings and limits: Clonotype sharing among donors likely depends on sequencing depth. Naive CD4 clonotypes were shared across a few donors at around 5.4%. Collection of samples was limited to blood; tissue repertoires likely differ.

The chain couples TRBV4-1 to TRBJ1-1, with a weak D call TRBD1 (5 bases). The sequence was obtained from a woman aged 25-40 years in good health. The sequenced sample consisted of naive CD8+ T cells sorted from blood. CDR3 DNA sequence: TGCGCCAGCAGCCCTTCCGGCGGGGGGAACACTGAAGCTTTCTTT. This codes for CASSPSGGGNTEAFF.